The clone carrying this TCR beta chain showed up many times. The data derive from a study of regulatory T cells in long-lasting Graves disease. Combining iRepertoire HTBI primers with Arm-PCR of CDR3 regions, the authors built TCR beta libraries. TCRdb re-analysed the multiplex PCR reads in MiXCR, keeping a single row per CDR3 protein. The table has 370,000 or so distinct CDR3 sequences, 16% seen once. The CDR3 runs 15 residues. Germline V gene sequence: CDR1 SGHAT, CDR2 FQNNGV. Losses at the gene ends were 1 base for V and 3 bases for J; bases not matched to a gene: 3. Time point here: newly diagnosed GD, antithyroid drugs for less than 3 months. RNA isolated from PBMCs was used to make the TCR library. The same sample was also studied in work on T cells in Graves' hyperthyroidism and ophthalmopathy.

The sequenced sample was peripheral blood mononuclear cells (PBMCs), obtained at new diagnosis, from a patient treated with antithyroid drugs. This clonotype originated in a woman aged 18-35 years with Graves disease. The J gene is TRBJ2-1, the V gene TRBV11-2; 7 bases are shared with TRBD2. The CDR3 sequence is CASSLGTRGYNEQFF. The CDR3 nucleotides are TGTGCCAGCAGCTTAGGGACTAGGGGCTACAATGAGCAGTTCTTC.